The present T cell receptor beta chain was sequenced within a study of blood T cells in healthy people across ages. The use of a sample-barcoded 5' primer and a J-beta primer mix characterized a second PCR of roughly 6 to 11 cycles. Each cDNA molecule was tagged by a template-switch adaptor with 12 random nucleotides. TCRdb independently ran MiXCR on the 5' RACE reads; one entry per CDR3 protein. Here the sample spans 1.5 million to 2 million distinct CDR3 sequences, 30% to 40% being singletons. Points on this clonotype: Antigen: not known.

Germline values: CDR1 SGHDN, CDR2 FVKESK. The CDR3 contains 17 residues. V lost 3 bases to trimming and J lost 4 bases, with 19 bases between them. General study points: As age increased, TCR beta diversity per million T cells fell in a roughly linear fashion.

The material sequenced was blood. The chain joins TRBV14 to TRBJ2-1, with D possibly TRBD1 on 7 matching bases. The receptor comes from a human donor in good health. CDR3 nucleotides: TGTGCCAGCAGCCAGGTGCAGCAGGGGGGCCTTTACAATGAGCAGTTCTTC. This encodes CASSQVQQGGLYNEQFF. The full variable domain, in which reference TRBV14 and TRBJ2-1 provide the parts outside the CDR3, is EAGVTQFPSHSVIEKGQTVTLRCDPISGHDNLYWYRRVMGKEIKFLLHFVKESKQDESGMPNNRFLAERTGGTYSTLKVQPAELEDSGVYFCASSQVQQGGLYNEQFFGPGTRLTVL.